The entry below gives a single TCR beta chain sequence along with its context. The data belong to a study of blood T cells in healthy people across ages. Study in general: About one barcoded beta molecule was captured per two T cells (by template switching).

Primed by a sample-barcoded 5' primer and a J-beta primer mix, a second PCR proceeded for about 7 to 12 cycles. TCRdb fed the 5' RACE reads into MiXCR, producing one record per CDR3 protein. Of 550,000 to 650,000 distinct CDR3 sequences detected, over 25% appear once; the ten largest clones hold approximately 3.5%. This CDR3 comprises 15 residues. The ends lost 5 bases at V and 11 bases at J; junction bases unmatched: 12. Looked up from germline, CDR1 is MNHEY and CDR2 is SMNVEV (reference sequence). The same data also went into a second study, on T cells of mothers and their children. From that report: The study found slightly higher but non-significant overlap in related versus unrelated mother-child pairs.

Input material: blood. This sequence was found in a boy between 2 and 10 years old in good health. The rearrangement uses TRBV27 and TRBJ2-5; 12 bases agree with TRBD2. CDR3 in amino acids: CASSTLAGGNREQYF. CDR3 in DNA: TGTGCCAGCAGTACACTAGCGGGAGGCAATCGGGAGCAGTACTTC.